This T cell receptor beta chain is from a study of shared clonotypes between healthy human individuals. Study-level background: A couple of women and a few men aged 18 to 49 made up the donors. Whole-study findings and limits: Larger richness was generally estimated for naive than memory subsets.

Using immunoSEQ multiplex PCR, the repertoire was profiled, and TCRdb retains in-frame clones only, with some absent. The repertoire consists of more than 2 million clones, with approximately 95% occurring once and the leading ten covering more than 0.1%. Nashville, Tennessee was home to all donors, who were Caucasian adults. The study separated CD4+ cells into CD45RA+ naive and CD45RA-negative memory subsets. As regards this clone: Its specificity is not known.

The CDR3 runs to 13 residues. From germline, CDR1 is SEHNR and CDR2 FQNEAQ (reference sequence). Unmatched junction bases numbered 6, after V lost 7 bases and J lost 8 bases. This clonotype was sampled from a man between 18 and 29 years old in good health. The sequenced material came from naive CD4+ T cells sorted from blood. Described subset: CD45RA+ positively selected. The chain uses TRBV7-9 and TRBJ1-2; 11 bases map to TRBD1. CDR3: CASTKDRGLGYTF. DNA for the CDR3: TGTGCCAGCACCAAGGACAGGGGGCTAGGCTACACCTTC.